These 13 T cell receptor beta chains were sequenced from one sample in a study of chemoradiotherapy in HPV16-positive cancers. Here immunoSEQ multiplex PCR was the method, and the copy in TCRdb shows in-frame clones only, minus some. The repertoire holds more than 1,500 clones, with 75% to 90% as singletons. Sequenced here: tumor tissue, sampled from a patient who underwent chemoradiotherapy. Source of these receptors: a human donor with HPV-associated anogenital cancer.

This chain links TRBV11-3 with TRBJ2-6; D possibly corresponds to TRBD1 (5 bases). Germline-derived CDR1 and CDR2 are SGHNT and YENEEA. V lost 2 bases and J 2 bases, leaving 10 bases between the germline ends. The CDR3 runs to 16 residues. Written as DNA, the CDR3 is TGTGCCAGCAGCTTAACATTGGGGCCTGGGGCCAACGTCCTGACTTTC. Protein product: CASSLTLGPGANVLTF.

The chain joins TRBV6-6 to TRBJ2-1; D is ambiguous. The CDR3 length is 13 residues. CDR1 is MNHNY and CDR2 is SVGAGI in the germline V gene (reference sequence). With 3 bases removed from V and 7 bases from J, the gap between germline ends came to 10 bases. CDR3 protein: CASSYQAGNEQFF. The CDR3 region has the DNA TGTGCCAGCAGTTATCAGGCTGGGAATGAGCAGTTCTTC.

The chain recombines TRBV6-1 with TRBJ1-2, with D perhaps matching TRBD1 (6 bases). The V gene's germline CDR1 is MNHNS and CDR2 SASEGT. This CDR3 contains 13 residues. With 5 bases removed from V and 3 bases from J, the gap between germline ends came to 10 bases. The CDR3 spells CASSPRQDYGYTF. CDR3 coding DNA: TGTGCCAGCAGTCCCCGACAGGACTATGGCTACACCTTC.

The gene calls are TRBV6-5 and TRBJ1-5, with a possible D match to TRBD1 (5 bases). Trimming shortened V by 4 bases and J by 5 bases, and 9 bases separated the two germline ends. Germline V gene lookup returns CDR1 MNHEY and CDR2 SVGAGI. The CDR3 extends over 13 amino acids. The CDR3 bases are TGTGCCAGCAGTTCGAGGGGCTATCAGCCCCAGCATTTT. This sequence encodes CASSSRGYQPQHF.

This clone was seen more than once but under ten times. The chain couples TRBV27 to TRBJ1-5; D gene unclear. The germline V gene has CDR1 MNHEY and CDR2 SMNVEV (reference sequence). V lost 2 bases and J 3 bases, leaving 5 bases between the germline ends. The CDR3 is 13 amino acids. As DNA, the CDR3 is TGTGCCAGCAGTTTAGTGGTCAATCAGCCCCAGCATTTT. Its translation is CASSLVVNQPQHF.

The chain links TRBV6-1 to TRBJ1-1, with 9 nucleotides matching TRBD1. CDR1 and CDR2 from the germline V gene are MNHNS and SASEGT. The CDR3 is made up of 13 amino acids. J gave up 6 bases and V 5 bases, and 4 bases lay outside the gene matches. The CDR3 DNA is TGTGCCAGCAGTCAGGGGGACAGGGCTGAAGCTTTCTTT. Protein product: CASSQGDRAEAFF.

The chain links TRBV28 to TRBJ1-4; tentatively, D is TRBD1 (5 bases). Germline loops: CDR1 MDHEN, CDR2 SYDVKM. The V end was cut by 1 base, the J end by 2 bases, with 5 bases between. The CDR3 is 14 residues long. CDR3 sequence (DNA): TGTGCCAGCAGTTTATCAGGGACTAATGAAAAACTGTTTTTT. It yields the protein CASSLSGTNEKLFF. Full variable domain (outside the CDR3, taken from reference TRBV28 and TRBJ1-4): DVKVTQSSRYLVKRTGEKVFLECVQDMDHENMFWYRQDPGLGLRLIYFSYDVKMKEKGDIPEGYSVSREKKERFSLILESASTNQTSMYLCASSLSGTNEKLFFGSGTQLSVL.

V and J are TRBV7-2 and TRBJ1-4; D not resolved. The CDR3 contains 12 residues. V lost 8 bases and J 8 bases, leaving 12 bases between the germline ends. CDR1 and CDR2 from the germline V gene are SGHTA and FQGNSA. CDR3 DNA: TGTGCCAGCCGACTACTAGACGAAAAACTGTTTTTT. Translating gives CASRLLDEKLFF.

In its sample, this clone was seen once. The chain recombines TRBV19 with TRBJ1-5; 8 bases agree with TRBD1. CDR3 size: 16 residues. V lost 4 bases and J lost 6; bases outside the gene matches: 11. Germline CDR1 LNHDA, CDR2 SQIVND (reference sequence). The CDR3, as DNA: TGTGCCAGTAGTAAGTATCGGACAGGGTTCCCTCAGCCCCAGCATTTT. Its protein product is CASSKYRTGFPQPQHF.

CDR3 loop: CASSVAQGGFTGELFF. In DNA form, the CDR3 reads TGTGCCAGCAGCGTAGCTCAGGGGGGTTTCACCGGGGAGCTGTTTTTT. The V gene is TRBV9, the J gene TRBJ2-2; TRBD1 is a possible D gene (7 bases). This CDR3 comprises 16 residues. Germline V gives CDR1 SGDLS, CDR2 YYNGEE. Trimming removed 0 bases at V and 4 bases at J, with 13 bases between.

The DNA of the CDR3 is TGCGCCAGCAGCCAAGATATCGGGGACTACGAGCAGTACTTC. It encodes CASSQDIGDYEQYF. The chain couples TRBV4-3 to TRBJ2-7; D possibly corresponds to TRBD2 (5 bases). The CDR3 covers 14 residues. The V gene's germline CDR1 is LGHNA and CDR2 YSLEER. V lost 0 bases, J lost 3 bases, and 9 bases lay in between.

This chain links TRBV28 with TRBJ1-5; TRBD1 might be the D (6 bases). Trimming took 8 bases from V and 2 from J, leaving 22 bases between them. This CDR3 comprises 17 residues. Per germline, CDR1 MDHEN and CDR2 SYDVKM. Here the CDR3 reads CASLPGQGSKGNQPQHF. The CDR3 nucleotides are TGTGCCAGCTTACCGGGACAAGGCTCGAAGGGCAATCAGCCCCAGCATTTT.

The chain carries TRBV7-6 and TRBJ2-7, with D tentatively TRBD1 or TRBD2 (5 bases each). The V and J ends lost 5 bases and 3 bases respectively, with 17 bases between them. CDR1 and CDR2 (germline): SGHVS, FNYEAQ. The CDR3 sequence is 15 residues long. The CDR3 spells CASSPEGSRGYEQYF. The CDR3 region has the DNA TGTGCCAGCAGCCCCGAGGGGTCCCGAGGCTACGAGCAGTACTTC.